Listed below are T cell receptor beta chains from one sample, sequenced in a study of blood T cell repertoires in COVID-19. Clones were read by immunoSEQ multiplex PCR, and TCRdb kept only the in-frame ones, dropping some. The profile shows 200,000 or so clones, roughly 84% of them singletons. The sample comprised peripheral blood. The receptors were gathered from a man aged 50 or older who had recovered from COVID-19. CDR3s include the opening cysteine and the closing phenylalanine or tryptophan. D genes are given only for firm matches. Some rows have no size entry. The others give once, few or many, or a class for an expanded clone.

CDR3nt: TGTGCCAGCAGTTTATACGGGGGTGGCAATCAGCCCCAGCATTTT
CDR3aa: CASSLYGGGNQPQHF
j_gene: TRBJ1-5
d_gene: NA
v_gene: TRBV28
abundance: NA

CDR3nt: TGCGCCAGCAGCTTACAGGGTGGCTACACCTTC
CDR3aa: CASSLQGGYTF
j_gene: TRBJ1-2
d_gene: NA
v_gene: TRBV5-1
abundance: NA

CDR3nt: TGTGCCAGCAGCCGGGGACTAGCGGGAGGGAGACAGTACTTC
CDR3aa: CASSRGLAGGRQYF
j_gene: TRBJ2-7
d_gene: TRBD2
v_gene: TRBV28
abundance: NA

CDR3nt: TGTGCCAGCAGGAACCTAGCGGGGGGATACAATGAGCAGTTCTTC
CDR3aa: CASRNLAGGYNEQFF
j_gene: TRBJ2-1
d_gene: TRBD2
v_gene: TRBV6-6
abundance: NA

CDR3nt: TGTGCCAGCAGTTTTCACAGGGGTGGGTCCACCGGGGAGCTGTTTTTT
CDR3aa: CASSFHRGGSTGELFF
j_gene: TRBJ2-2
d_gene: TRBD1
v_gene: TRBV27
abundance: NA

CDR3nt: TGTGCCATCAGTGAGAGAGAGGGAGGAAACACTGAAGCTTTCTTT
CDR3aa: CAISEREGGNTEAFF
j_gene: TRBJ1-1
d_gene: NA
v_gene: TRBV10-3
abundance: NA

CDR3nt: TGTGCCAGCAGCCCGGTAATGGTAGTGGCCCAGCATTTT
CDR3aa: CASSPVMVVAQHF
j_gene: TRBJ1-5
d_gene: NA
v_gene: TRBV7-8
abundance: NA

CDR3nt: TGTGCCAGCTCACCACCGAAATCTAGTTCAGAGCAGTACTTC
CDR3aa: CASSPPKSSSEQYF
j_gene: TRBJ2-7
d_gene: NA
v_gene: TRBV18
abundance: NA

CDR3nt: TGCGCCAGCAGCTTGGACAGCCTAACCTATACTCACGAGCAGTACTTC
CDR3aa: CASSLDSLTYTHEQYF
j_gene: TRBJ2-7
d_gene: NA
v_gene: TRBV5-1
abundance: NA

CDR3nt: TGTGCCAGCAGCGTAGCCCCTTACACCGGGGAGCTGTTTTTT
CDR3aa: CASSVAPYTGELFF
j_gene: TRBJ2-2
d_gene: NA
v_gene: TRBV9
abundance: NA

CDR3nt: TGTGCCAGCAGCGCGGGACTGACACAAGAGACCCAGTACTTC
CDR3aa: CASSAGLTQETQYF
j_gene: TRBJ2-5
d_gene: NA
v_gene: TRBV7-8
abundance: NA

CDR3nt: TGTGCCAGCAGCCTAGGGACAGGGGAGAACACTGAAGCTTTCTTT
CDR3aa: CASSLGTGENTEAFF
j_gene: TRBJ1-1
d_gene: TRBD1
v_gene: TRBV3-1/TRBV3-2
abundance: NA

CDR3nt: TGCGCCAGCAGCCAACCAACAGTAACTGGGGCCAACGTCCTGACTTTC
CDR3aa: CASSQPTVTGANVLTF
j_gene: TRBJ2-6
d_gene: NA
v_gene: TRBV4-1
abundance: NA

CDR3nt: TGTGCCAGCAGACACCCGGGCGGACATAGCAATCAGCCCCAGCATTTT
CDR3aa: CASRHPGGHSNQPQHF
j_gene: TRBJ1-5
d_gene: NA
v_gene: TRBV2
abundance: NA

CDR3nt: TGTGCCACAAGTGGAGGGAATCAGCCCCAGCATTTT
CDR3aa: CATSGGNQPQHF
j_gene: TRBJ1-5
d_gene: NA
v_gene: TRBV24-1
abundance: NA

CDR3nt: TGCGCCAGCAGTGCAACGGTCGGGGGGAGTTTTGAGCAGTACTTC
CDR3aa: CASSATVGGSFEQYF
j_gene: TRBJ2-7
d_gene: TRBD2
v_gene: TRBV10-1
abundance: NA

CDR3nt: TGCAGCGCAGGGGGCAGACAAGAGACCCAGTACTTC
CDR3aa: CSAGGRQETQYF
j_gene: TRBJ2-5
d_gene: TRBD1
v_gene: TRBV29-1
abundance: NA

CDR3nt: TGTGCCAGTCACGGGACTAGCGCGGGCACCGGGGAGCTGTTTTTT
CDR3aa: CASHGTSAGTGELFF
j_gene: TRBJ2-2
d_gene: TRBD2
v_gene: TRBV18
abundance: many

CDR3nt: TGTGCCAGCAGTTTAGGGGGGAGGCAGGGAAACGAGCAGTACTTC
CDR3aa: CASSLGGRQGNEQYF
j_gene: TRBJ2-7
d_gene: NA
v_gene: TRBV27
abundance: NA

CDR3nt: TGTGCCAGCAGCCCCCAGGGGTTGGCCCCAGAGTTCTTC
CDR3aa: CASSPQGLAPEFF
j_gene: TRBJ2-1
d_gene: NA
v_gene: TRBV6-4
abundance: NA

CDR3nt: TGCGCCAGCAGCGACAGCAGACAGGGGGCGCCTGGAAACACTGAAGCTTTCTTT
CDR3aa: CASSDSRQGAPGNTEAFF
j_gene: TRBJ1-1
d_gene: TRBD1
v_gene: TRBV5-1
abundance: NA

CDR3nt: TGTGCCAGCTCACAGGGCGGGACTGCCGATACGCAGTATTTT
CDR3aa: CASSQGGTADTQYF
j_gene: TRBJ2-3
d_gene: NA
v_gene: TRBV18
abundance: NA

CDR3nt: TGTGCCAGCAGCCTTAGCGGGAGCCCGCGAGCTGAGCAGTTCTTC
CDR3aa: CASSLSGSPRAEQFF
j_gene: TRBJ2-1
d_gene: TRBD2
v_gene: TRBV7-9
abundance: NA

CDR3nt: TGTGCCAGCAGTCCGGGCGTCGGCAGGGGATCTTATGGCTACACCTTC
CDR3aa: CASSPGVGRGSYGYTF
j_gene: TRBJ1-2
d_gene: NA
v_gene: TRBV27
abundance: NA

CDR3nt: TGTGCCAGCAGTTTACCGGCCGGGGCGGGGAGCAATCAGCCCCAGCATTTT
CDR3aa: CASSLPAGAGSNQPQHF
j_gene: TRBJ1-5
d_gene: NA
v_gene: TRBV28
abundance: NA

CDR3nt: TGTGCCAGCTCACCCGACAGGAAATACAATGAGCAGTTCTTC
CDR3aa: CASSPDRKYNEQFF
j_gene: TRBJ2-1
d_gene: NA
v_gene: TRBV18
abundance: NA

CDR3nt: TGTGCCAGTAGTACACCGGGACTCCGGGATTCACCCCTCCACTTT
CDR3aa: CASSTPGLRDSPLHF
j_gene: TRBJ1-6
d_gene: NA
v_gene: TRBV19
abundance: NA

CDR3nt: TGTGCCAGCTATGAGGGCGGGAGGGCCTGGAATGAGCAGTTCTTC
CDR3aa: CASYEGGRAWNEQFF
j_gene: TRBJ2-1
d_gene: TRBD2
v_gene: TRBV28
abundance: NA

CDR3nt: TGTGCCTGGAATCAAGGTAGCGGGAGTGGAGAGACCCAGTACTTC
CDR3aa: CAWNQGSGSGETQYF
j_gene: TRBJ2-5
d_gene: TRBD2
v_gene: TRBV30
abundance: NA

CDR3nt: TGTGCCAGCAGTTACGGAGCGGCAAGCTACAATGAGCAGTTCTTC
CDR3aa: CASSYGAASYNEQFF
j_gene: TRBJ2-1
d_gene: NA
v_gene: TRBV6-5
abundance: NA

CDR3nt: TGTGCCAGTAGTATTGCCCAGGGGGCCTACGAGCAGTACTTC
CDR3aa: CASSIAQGAYEQYF
j_gene: TRBJ2-7
d_gene: TRBD1
v_gene: TRBV19
abundance: NA

CDR3nt: TGTGCCAGCTCTCAGGGGTGGCAAGAGACCCAGTACTTC
CDR3aa: CASSQGWQETQYF
j_gene: TRBJ2-5
d_gene: NA
v_gene: TRBV18
abundance: NA

CDR3nt: TGCGCCAGCAGTGAGATCGGGTATAGCACAGATACGCAGTATTTT
CDR3aa: CASSEIGYSTDTQYF
j_gene: TRBJ2-3
d_gene: NA
v_gene: TRBV10-2
abundance: NA

CDR3nt: TGCGCCAGCAGACCCGGACAGGTCTCCCAGCCCCAGCATTTT
CDR3aa: CASRPGQVSQPQHF
j_gene: TRBJ1-5
d_gene: TRBD1
v_gene: TRBV10-2
abundance: NA

CDR3nt: TGTGCCAGCAGCCAAGATCGGGGAAGGTCTGGAAACACCATATATTTT
CDR3aa: CASSQDRGRSGNTIYF
j_gene: TRBJ1-3
d_gene: NA
v_gene: TRBV16
abundance: NA

CDR3nt: TGTGCCAGCAGTGCACTGGACAGGGGATACAATCAGCCCCAGCATTTT
CDR3aa: CASSALDRGYNQPQHF
j_gene: TRBJ1-5
d_gene: TRBD1
v_gene: TRBV6-1
abundance: NA

CDR3nt: TGTGCCAGCATCCGTGGGGACTGGAACCCCAAATACAATGAGCAGTTCTTC
CDR3aa: CASIRGDWNPKYNEQFF
j_gene: TRBJ2-1
d_gene: NA
v_gene: TRBV28
abundance: NA

CDR3nt: TGTGCCAGCAGCCAAGATTATCAGCGGAGAACAGATACGCAGTATTTT
CDR3aa: CASSQDYQRRTDTQYF
j_gene: TRBJ2-3
d_gene: NA
v_gene: TRBV4-2
abundance: NA

CDR3nt: TGTGCCTGGACCCTAACGGCGTTGCAGGGCACTGAAGCTTTCTTT
CDR3aa: CAWTLTALQGTEAFF
j_gene: TRBJ1-1
d_gene: NA
v_gene: TRBV30
abundance: NA

CDR3nt: TGTGCCAGTAGTATTGGCCGACGGGGAACTGAAGCTTTCTTT
CDR3aa: CASSIGRRGTEAFF
j_gene: TRBJ1-1
d_gene: NA
v_gene: TRBV19
abundance: NA

CDR3nt: TGCGCCAGCAGTGTCCGGGACAGCTTATACAATGAGCAGTTCTTC
CDR3aa: CASSVRDSLYNEQFF
j_gene: TRBJ2-1
d_gene: TRBD1
v_gene: TRBV4-1
abundance: NA

CDR3nt: TGTGCCTGGAGTGGACAGCCCTACGAGCAGTACTTC
CDR3aa: CAWSGQPYEQYF
j_gene: TRBJ2-7
d_gene: NA
v_gene: TRBV30
abundance: NA

CDR3nt: TGTGCCAGCTCACCACCGCCATCTTATCGACAGCTTAACGAAGAAAAACTGTTTTTT
CDR3aa: CASSPPPSYRQLNEEKLFF
j_gene: TRBJ1-4
d_gene: NA
v_gene: TRBV18
abundance: NA

CDR3nt: TGCGCCAGCAGGTCAGGGTCTACTAATTCACCCCTCCACTTT
CDR3aa: CASRSGSTNSPLHF
j_gene: TRBJ1-6
d_gene: NA
v_gene: TRBV5-1
abundance: NA

CDR3nt: TGCGCCAGCAGTCAATCGGCTGGGGACAGGGGGACCTACGAGCAGTACTTC
CDR3aa: CASSQSAGDRGTYEQYF
j_gene: TRBJ2-7
d_gene: TRBD1
v_gene: TRBV23-1
abundance: NA

CDR3nt: TGTGCCAGCACCAGGGGGCGATCCCTCCGAGGTTCACCCCTCCACTTT
CDR3aa: CASTRGRSLRGSPLHF
j_gene: TRBJ1-6
d_gene: TRBD1
v_gene: TRBV28
abundance: NA

CDR3nt: TGTGCCAGCAACCTAGCAGATTCCCCCGAGCAGTACTTC
CDR3aa: CASNLADSPEQYF
j_gene: TRBJ2-7
d_gene: NA
v_gene: TRBV28
abundance: NA

CDR3nt: TGTGCCAGCAGCCTGGGGCCGCAAGGCTACACCTTC
CDR3aa: CASSLGPQGYTF
j_gene: TRBJ1-2
d_gene: NA
v_gene: TRBV5-4
abundance: NA

CDR3nt: TGCGCCAGCAGTGGTTCTGGAGGGTACGAGCAGTACTTC
CDR3aa: CASSGSGGYEQYF
j_gene: TRBJ2-7
d_gene: NA
v_gene: TRBV10-1
abundance: NA